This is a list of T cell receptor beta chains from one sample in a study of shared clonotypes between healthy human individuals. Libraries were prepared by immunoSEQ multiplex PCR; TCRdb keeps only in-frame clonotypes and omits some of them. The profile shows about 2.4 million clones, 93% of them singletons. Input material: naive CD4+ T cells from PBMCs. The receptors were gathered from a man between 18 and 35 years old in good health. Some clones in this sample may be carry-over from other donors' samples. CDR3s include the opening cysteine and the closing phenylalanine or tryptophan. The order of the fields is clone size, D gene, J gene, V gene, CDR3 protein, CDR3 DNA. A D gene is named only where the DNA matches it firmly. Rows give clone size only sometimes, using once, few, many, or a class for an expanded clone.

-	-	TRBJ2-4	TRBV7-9	CASSLGSSGGGAKNIQYF	TGTGCCAGCAGCTTAGGCTCATCCGGGGGAGGCGCCAAAAACATTCAGTACTTC
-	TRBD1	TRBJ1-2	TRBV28	CASSYPGGYGYTF	TGTGCCAGCAGTTATCCAGGGGGCTATGGCTACACCTTC
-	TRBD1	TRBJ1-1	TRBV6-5	CASRSTTGRGTEAFF	TGTGCCAGCAGATCTACGACAGGGAGGGGCACTGAAGCTTTCTTT
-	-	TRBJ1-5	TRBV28	CAGAGGNSNQPQHF	TGTGCCGGGGCAGGAGGAAATAGCAATCAGCCCCAGCATTTT
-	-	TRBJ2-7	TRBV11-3	CASSLDGPGGGDYEQYF	TGTGCCAGCAGCTTAGATGGACCTGGGGGTGGCGACTACGAGCAGTACTTC
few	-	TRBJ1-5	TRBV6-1	CASRRTEYSNQPQHF	TGTGCCAGCAGGAGGACAGAGTATAGCAATCAGCCCCAGCATTTT
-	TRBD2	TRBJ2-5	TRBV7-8	CASSLGRASGARETQYF	TGTGCCAGCAGCTTAGGACGAGCTAGCGGGGCCCGAGAGACCCAGTACTTC
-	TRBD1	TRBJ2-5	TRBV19	CASSIVGTGIETQYF	TGTGCCAGTAGTATAGTAGGGACAGGGATAGAGACCCAGTACTTC
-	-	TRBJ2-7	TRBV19	CASSQGLHYEQYF	TGTGCCAGTAGCCAGGGACTCCACTACGAGCAGTACTTC
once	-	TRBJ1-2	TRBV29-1	CSVDRDGLDYGYTF	TGCAGCGTTGATCGGGACGGTCTAGACTATGGCTACACCTTC
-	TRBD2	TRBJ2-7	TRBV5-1	CASSLGTSGTYEQYF	TGCGCCAGCAGCCTAGGGACTAGCGGAACCTACGAGCAGTACTTC